Below are 11 T cell receptor beta chains sequenced from a single sample in a study of T-cell memory formation after mild COVID-19. Using its own MiXCR run on the 5' RACE reads, TCRdb lists one record per CDR3 protein. The table includes 220,000 or so distinct CDR3 sequences, 7.5% to 10% detected once. Sequenced material: PBMCs or a T cell subset sorted from them (not recorded which). These receptors were obtained from a man aged 18 to 35 who had mild COVID-19 (a few samples of this study predate the infection). Cell type and time point are not known.

The chain links TRBV5-4 to TRBJ1-2; TRBD1 might be the D (5 bases). CDR3 length: 14 residues. V was clipped by 0 bases and J by 11 bases, with 17 bases between them. CDR1 is SGHNT and CDR2 is YYREEE in the germline V gene (reference sequence). CDR3 region: CASSLAAQGGAYTF. The CDR3 DNA reads as TGTGCCAGCAGCTTGGCCGCCCAGGGTGGGGCTTACACCTTC.

This clonotype was counted a few times. The chain is built from TRBV28 and TRBJ2-2; D perhaps matches TRBD2 (6 bases). The germline V gene has CDR1 MDHEN and CDR2 SYDVKM. This CDR3 comprises 17 residues. Trimming removed 4 bases at V and 5 bases at J, with 20 bases between. The CDR3 nucleotides are TGTGCCAGCAGTTCCCTAGCGACGGGTACCGTGACCGGGGAGCTGTTTTTT. Amino acid sequence: CASSSLATGTVTGELFF. Full variable domain (outside the CDR3, taken from reference TRBV28 and TRBJ2-2): DVKVTQSSRYLVKRTGEKVFLECVQDMDHENMFWYRQDPGLGLRLIYFSYDVKMKEKGDIPEGYSVSREKKERFSLILESASTNQTSMYLCASSSLATGTVTGELFFGEGSRLTVL.

The table lists this clonotype with many counts. The CDR3 loop is CASSLPGGVSDTQYF. The CDR3 coding sequence is TGTGCCAGCAGTTTACCGGGGGGGGTATCTGATACGCAGTATTTT. The rearrangement uses TRBV28 and TRBJ2-3, with 8 bases matching TRBD2. The ends lost 2 bases at V and 6 bases at J; junction bases unmatched: 7. The CDR3 spans 15 residues. The V gene's germline CDR1 is MDHEN and CDR2 SYDVKM.

This clonotype has more than one count but fewer than ten. Here the CDR3 DNA reads TGTGCCAGCAGCTTCTCCCTAGGGGGGCTAGCGGTAAATGAGCAGTTCTTC. Encoded protein: CASSFSLGGLAVNEQFF. V and J are TRBV7-2 and TRBJ2-1; the D gene is possibly TRBD2 (7 bases). The CDR3 is 17 amino acids. Trimming stripped 3 bases from V and 7 bases from J, with 22 bases between. Germline-derived CDR1 and CDR2 are SGHTA and FQGNSA.

The rearrangement links TRBV16 to TRBJ1-4; D ambiguous. This CDR3 is 14 amino acids long. Germline V CDR1 and CDR2: KGHSY, FQNENV. V lost 0 bases to trimming and J lost 7 bases, with 9 bases between them. CDR3 protein: CASSQSRSVEKLFF. The CDR3 DNA reads as TGTGCCAGCAGCCAATCGCGAAGTGTTGAAAAACTGTTTTTT. Based on the CDR3 plus reference TRBV16 and TRBJ1-4, the full variable domain is GEEVAQTPKHLVRGEGQKAKLYCAPIKGHSYVFWYQQVLKNEFKFLISFQNENVFDETGMPKERFSAKCLPNSPCSLEIQATKLEDSAVYFCASSQSRSVEKLFFGSGTQLSVL.

This clonotype was seen at least ten times. The rearrangement links TRBV6-5 to TRBJ1-2; D is undetermined. V lost 2 bases, J lost 3 bases, and 10 bases lay in between. Per germline, CDR1 MNHEY and CDR2 SVGAGI. The length of the CDR3 is 14 residues. The CDR3 sequence: CASSYGARDYGYTF. In DNA, the CDR3 is TGTGCCAGCAGTTACGGTGCCCGGGACTATGGCTACACCTTC.

There are a few counts of this clonotype. The chain has TRBV7-9 and TRBJ2-1, with 9 nucleotides matching TRBD2. The CDR3 is 16 amino acids. The V gene's germline CDR1 is SEHNR and CDR2 FQNEAQ (reference sequence). After removal of 5 bases from V and 7 bases from J, the junction contained 12 bases not matched to a gene. This CDR3 reads CASSKDGAGGRNEQFF. CDR3 coding DNA: TGTGCCAGCAGCAAAGACGGCGCGGGGGGGCGTAATGAGCAGTTCTTC. The entire variable domain, with the rest obtained from reference TRBV7-9 and TRBJ2-1, is as follows: DTGVSQNPRHKITKRGQNVTFRCDPISEHNRLYWYRQTLGQGPEFLTYFQNEAQLEKSRLLSDRFSAERPKGSFSTLEIQRTEQGDSAMYLCASSKDGAGGRNEQFFGPGTRLTVL.

The chain has TRBV29-1 and TRBJ1-2, with 12 nucleotides matching TRBD1. The trim removed 4 bases at V and 8 bases at J, leaving 8 bases unmatched. Germline CDR1 is SQVTM and CDR2 is ANQGSEA. The CDR3 length is 14 residues. The CDR3 loop is CSVGLGQGARGYTF. CDR3 sequence (DNA): TGCAGCGTTGGCCTGGGACAGGGGGCGAGGGGCTACACCTTC. Supplemented by reference TRBV29-1 and TRBJ1-2, the full variable domain reads SAVISQKPSRDICQRGTSLTIQCQVDSQVTMMFWYRQQPGQSLTLIATANQGSEATYESGFVIDKFPISRPNLTFSTLTVSNMSPEDSSIYLCSVGLGQGARGYTFGSGTRLTVV.

A few counts support this clonotype. This sequence joins TRBV20-1 and TRBJ1-4; tentatively, D is TRBD1 (6 bases). The CDR3 contains 15 residues. V was cut by 0 bases and J by 5 bases, with 13 bases left in between. Germline lookup yields CDR1 DFQATT and CDR2 SNEGSKA (reference sequence). The CDR3 sequence: CSARDLGQSNEKLFF. The CDR3 nucleotides are TGCAGTGCTAGAGATCTTGGACAGTCGAATGAAAAACTGTTTTTT.

This clonotype was detected a few times. The chain has TRBV6-6 and TRBJ2-5, with TRBD1 matching 8 bases. CDR3 length equals 18 residues. Germline CDR1 reads MNHNY; CDR2 reads SVGAGI (reference sequence). V was pared by 7 bases and J by 4 bases, with 20 bases of the junction left unmatched. The CDR3 DNA is TGTGCCAGCACCCGGTCAGGGGGCGAGGCCGGTAAACGAGAGACCCAGTACTTC. Translation: CASTRSGGEAGKRETQYF.

The V and J genes are TRBV3-1 and TRBJ2-7; 8 nucleotides agree with TRBD2. Unmatched junction bases numbered 14, after V lost 4 bases and J lost 3 bases. This CDR3 has 17 amino acids. Germline CDR1 is LGHDT and CDR2 is YNNKEL (reference sequence). The CDR3 loop is CASSRREWRGELYEQYF. The CDR3 coding sequence is TGTGCCAGCAGCCGAAGAGAATGGCGGGGGGAGCTCTACGAGCAGTACTTC.